The sequence of this T cell receptor beta chain was determined in a study of T cell repertoires in cytomegalovirus infection. Background on the study: CMV epitopes used comprised recently identified HLA-C-restricted ones and well-studied HLA-B-restricted ones.

In germline, CDR1 is SQVTM, CDR2 ANQGSEA. The CDR3 spans 11 residues. TCRdb recomputed calls from the reads with MiXCR, one row per CDR3 protein. The sample consists of about 920,000 distinct CDR3 sequences, around 30% of them appearing once. Turning to this clonotype: The antigen is unknown.

The gene calls are TRBV29-1 and TRBJ1-2; possibly TRBD1 for D (5 bases). The sequences come from cultured CD8+ T cells from PBMCs, collected from culture after CMV antigen stimulation. The source is a human donor in good health (CMV status not recorded). Some clones in this sample may be carry-over from other donors' samples. The CDR3 is CVGRADYGYTF. The CDR3 DNA reads TGCGTCGGCAGGGCGGACTATGGCTACACCTTC.